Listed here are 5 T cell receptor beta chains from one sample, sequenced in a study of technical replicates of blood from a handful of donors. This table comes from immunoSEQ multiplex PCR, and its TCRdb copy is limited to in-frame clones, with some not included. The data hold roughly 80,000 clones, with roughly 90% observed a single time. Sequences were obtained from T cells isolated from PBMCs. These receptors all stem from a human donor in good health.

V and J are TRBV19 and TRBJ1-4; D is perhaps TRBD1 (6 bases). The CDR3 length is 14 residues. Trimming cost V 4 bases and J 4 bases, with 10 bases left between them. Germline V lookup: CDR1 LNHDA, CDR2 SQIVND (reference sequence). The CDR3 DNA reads TGTGCCAGTAGTACAACAGGGCTTAATGAAAAACTGTTTTTT. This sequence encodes CASSTTGLNEKLFF.

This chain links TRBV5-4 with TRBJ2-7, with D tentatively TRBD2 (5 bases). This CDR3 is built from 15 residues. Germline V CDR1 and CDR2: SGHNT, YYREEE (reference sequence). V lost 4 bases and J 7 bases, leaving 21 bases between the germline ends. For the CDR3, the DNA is TGTGCCAGCAGCCTCCCAGAAGCGAGGGCCCCAGAGCAGTACTTC. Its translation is CASSLPEARAPEQYF.

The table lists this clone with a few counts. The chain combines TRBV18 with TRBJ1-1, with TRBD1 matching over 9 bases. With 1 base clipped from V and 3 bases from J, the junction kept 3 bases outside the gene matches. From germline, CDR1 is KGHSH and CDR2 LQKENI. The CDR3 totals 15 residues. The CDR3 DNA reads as TGTGCCAGCTCACCACTAAGGACAGGGGACACTGAAGCTTTCTTT. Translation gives CASSPLRTGDTEAFF.

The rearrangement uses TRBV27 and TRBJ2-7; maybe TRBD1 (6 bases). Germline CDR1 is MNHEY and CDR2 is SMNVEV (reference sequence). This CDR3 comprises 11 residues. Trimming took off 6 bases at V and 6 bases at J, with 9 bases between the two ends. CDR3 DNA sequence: TGTGCCAGCAGAACAGGGCTCGAGCAGTACTTC. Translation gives CASRTGLEQYF.

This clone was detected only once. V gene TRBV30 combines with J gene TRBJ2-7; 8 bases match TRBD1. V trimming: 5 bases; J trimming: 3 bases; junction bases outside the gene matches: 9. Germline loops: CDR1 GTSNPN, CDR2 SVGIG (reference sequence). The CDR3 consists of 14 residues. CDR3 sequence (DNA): TGTGCCTGGCCCTGGACAGGGCGAAACTACGAGCAGTACTTC. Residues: CAWPWTGRNYEQYF.